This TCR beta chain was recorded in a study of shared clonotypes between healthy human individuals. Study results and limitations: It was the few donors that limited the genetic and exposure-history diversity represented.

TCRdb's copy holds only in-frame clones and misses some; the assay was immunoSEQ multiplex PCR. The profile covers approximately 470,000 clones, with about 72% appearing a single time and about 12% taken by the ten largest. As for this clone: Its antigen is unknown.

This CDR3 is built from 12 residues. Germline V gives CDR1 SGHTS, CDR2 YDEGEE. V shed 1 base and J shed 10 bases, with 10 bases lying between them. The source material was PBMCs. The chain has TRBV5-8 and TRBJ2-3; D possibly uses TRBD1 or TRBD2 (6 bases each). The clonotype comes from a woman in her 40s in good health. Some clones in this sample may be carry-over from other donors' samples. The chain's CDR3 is CASSLRGASQYF. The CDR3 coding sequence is TGTGCCAGCAGCTTGAGGGGGGCGTCGCAGTATTTT.